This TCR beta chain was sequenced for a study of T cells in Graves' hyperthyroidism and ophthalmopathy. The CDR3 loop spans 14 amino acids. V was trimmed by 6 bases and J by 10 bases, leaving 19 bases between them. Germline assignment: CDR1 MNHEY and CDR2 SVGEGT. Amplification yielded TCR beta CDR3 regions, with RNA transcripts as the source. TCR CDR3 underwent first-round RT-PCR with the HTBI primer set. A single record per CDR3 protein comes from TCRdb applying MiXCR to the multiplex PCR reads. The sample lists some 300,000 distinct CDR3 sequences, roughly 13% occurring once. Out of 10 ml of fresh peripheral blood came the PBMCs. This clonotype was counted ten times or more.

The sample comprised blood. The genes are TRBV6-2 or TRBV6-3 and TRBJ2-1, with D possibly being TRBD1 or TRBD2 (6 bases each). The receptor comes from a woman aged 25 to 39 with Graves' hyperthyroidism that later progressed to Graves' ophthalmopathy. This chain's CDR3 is CASRPVGGGTEQFF. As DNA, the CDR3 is TGTGCCAGCAGGCCCGTGGGGGGCGGAACCGAGCAGTTCTTC.